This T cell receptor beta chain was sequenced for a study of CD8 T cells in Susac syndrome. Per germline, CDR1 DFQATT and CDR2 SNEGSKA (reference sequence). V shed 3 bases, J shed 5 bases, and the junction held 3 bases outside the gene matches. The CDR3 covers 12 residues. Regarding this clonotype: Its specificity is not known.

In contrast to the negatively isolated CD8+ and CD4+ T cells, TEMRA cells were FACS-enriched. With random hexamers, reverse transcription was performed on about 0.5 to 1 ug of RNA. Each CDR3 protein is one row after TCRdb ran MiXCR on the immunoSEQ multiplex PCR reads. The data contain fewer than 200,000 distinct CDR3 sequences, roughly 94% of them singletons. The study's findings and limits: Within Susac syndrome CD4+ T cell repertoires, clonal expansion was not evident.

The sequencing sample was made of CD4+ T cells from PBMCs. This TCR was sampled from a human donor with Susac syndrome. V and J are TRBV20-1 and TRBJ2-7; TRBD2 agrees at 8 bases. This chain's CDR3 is CSASGGADEQYF. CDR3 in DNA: TGCAGTGCTAGCGGGGGGGCGGACGAGCAGTACTTC.